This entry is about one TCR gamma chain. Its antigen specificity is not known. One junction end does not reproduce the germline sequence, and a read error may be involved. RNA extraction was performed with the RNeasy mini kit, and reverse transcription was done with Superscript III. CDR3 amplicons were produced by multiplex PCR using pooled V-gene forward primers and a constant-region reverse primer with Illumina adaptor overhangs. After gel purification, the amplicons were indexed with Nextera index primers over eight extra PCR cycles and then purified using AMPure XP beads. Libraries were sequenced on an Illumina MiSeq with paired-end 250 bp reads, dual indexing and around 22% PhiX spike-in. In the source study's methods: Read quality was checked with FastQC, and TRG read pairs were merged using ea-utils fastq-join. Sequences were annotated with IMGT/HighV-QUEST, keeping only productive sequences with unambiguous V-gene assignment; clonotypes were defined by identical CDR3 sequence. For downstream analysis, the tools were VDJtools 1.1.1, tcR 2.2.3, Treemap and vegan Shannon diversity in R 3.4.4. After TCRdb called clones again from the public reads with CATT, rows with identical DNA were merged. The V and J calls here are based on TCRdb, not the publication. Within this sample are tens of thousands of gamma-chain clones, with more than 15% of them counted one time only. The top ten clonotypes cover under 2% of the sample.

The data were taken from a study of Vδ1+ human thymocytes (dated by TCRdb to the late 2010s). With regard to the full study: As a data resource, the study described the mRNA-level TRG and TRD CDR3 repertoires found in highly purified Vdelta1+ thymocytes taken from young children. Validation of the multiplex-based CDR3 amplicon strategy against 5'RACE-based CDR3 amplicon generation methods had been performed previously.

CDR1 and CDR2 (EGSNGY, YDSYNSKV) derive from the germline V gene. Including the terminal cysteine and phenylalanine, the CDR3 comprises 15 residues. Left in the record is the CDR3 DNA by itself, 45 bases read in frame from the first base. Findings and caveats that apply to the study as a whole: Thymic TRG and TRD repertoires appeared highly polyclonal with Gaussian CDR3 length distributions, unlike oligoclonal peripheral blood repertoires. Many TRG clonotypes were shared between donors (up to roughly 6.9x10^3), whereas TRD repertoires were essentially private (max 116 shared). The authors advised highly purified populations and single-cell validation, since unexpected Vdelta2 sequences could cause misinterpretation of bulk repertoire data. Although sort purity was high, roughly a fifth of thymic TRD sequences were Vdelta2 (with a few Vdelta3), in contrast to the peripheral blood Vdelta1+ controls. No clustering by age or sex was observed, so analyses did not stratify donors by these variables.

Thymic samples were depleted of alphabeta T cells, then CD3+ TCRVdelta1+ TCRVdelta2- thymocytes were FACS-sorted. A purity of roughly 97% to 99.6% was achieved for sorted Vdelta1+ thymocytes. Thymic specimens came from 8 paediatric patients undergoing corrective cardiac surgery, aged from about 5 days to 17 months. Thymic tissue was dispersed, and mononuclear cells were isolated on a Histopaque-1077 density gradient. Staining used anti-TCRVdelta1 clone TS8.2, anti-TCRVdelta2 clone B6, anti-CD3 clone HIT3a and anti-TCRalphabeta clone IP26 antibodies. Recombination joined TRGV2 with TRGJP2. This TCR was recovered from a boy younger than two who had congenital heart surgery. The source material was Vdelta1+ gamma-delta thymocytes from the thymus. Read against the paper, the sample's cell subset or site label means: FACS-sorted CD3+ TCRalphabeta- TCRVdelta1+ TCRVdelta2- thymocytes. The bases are TGTGCCCCCTGGGACGGGGGGAAGAGTGATTGGATCAAGACGTTT. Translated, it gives CAPWDGGKSDWIKTF.